This TCR beta chain came from a study of blood T cell repertoires in COVID-19. Study in general: Sample material is recorded as cDNA or gDNA derived from T cells, B-cell-depleted T cells, or PBMCs.

CDR3 length equals 15 residues. The trim removed 2 bases at V and 9 bases at J, leaving 7 bases unmatched. Per germline, CDR1 SEHNR and CDR2 FQNEAQ (reference sequence). Study processing details: Amplification of reference gene primers was used by the study to estimate nucleated cell counts. The assay was immunoSEQ multiplex PCR, and TCRdb's table has in-frame clones only and misses some. The DNA gave D and trimming, while V, J and clone size come from that table. Among about half a million clones listed, approximately 89% were seen once. V gene TRBV7-9 combines with J gene TRBJ1-6; 7 nucleotides line up with TRBD1. This sequence originates from a man between 18 and 29 years old with COVID-19, enrolled during active disease. Sequencing used peripheral blood. CDR3 in DNA: TGTGCCAGCAGCTTACTTGACAGGGTGGGTTCACCCCTCCACTTT. It yields the protein CASSLLDRVGSPLHF.